The sequence of this T cell receptor (beta chain) was determined in a study of T-cell reconstitution after alpha-beta-depleted transplantation in children. Study conclusions and caveats: Some patients' high day-60 TCRbeta diversity was traced to surviving recipient T cells and thymic progenitors. After transplant, at about two months, alpha-beta T cells were reportedly derived from several hundred expanded graft clones.

This clonotype was observed a handful of times. What it binds is unknown. The CDR3 spans 15 residues. The germline V gene encodes CDR1 SGHRS and CDR2 YFSETQ. The V end lost 7 bases, the J end lost 0 bases, and 13 bases lay between the germline ends. Unique molecular identifiers were incorporated into the prepared TCRbeta library. Each CDR3 protein gets one entry after TCRdb re-called the PCR reads with MiXCR. The repertoire holds about 980,000 distinct CDR3 sequences, with 25% to 30% as singletons. This chain links TRBV5-1 with TRBJ2-2, with D perhaps being TRBD1 or TRBD2 (5 bases each). The sample was PBMCs, mostly from graft donor cells, taken 360 days after TCRalphabeta/CD19-depleted stem cell transplant. The sequence was obtained from a boy under three years old who had a stem cell transplant for SCID, so the T cells may come from the graft donor. The DNA of the CDR3 is TGCGCCAGCCGGGGTGCAGGGTCGAACACCGGGGAGCTGTTTTTT. Amino acid sequence: CASRGAGSNTGELFF.